The 26 T cell receptor beta chains listed next were all sequenced from one sample in a study of T cell clonality in common variable immunodeficiency (dated by TCRdb to the mid-2010s). The library was generated by the immunoSEQ multiplex PCR assay. In TCRdb, the immuneACCESS table is reduced to in-frame sequences with V and J assigned. These tables do not hold every clone; where another copy was compared, an unresolved V gene accounts for under half, and the others remain unexplained. The sample has roughly 50,000 clones on record, with no singletons. The leading ten clones occupy roughly 3.4% of the sample. Sequences were obtained from peripheral blood mononuclear cells. These receptors came from a person aged 18 to 70 in good health.

This clone turned up a few times. The CDR3 spells CASSLWTGVRNTEAFF. CDR3 DNA (partial): TGTGCCAGTAGTCTCTGGACAGGGGTGAGGAACACTGAA. The rearrangement uses TRBV19 and TRBJ1-1, with 9 bases fitting TRBD1. Read data end 3 residues before the CDR3 end; the end is taken from the germline J gene. The CDR3 runs to 16 residues. V lost 5 bases to trimming and J lost 1 base; unmatched junction nucleotides: 8. The germline CDR1 and CDR2 sequences are LNHDA and SQIVND (reference sequence).

This clone has at least ten counts. The CDR3 is cut off 3 residues early in the read; its end comes from the germline J gene. V gene TRBV6-2 or TRBV6-3 combines with J gene TRBJ2-2, with TRBD2 as a possible D gene (5 bases). Per the germline V gene, CDR1 is MNHEY and CDR2 is SVGEGT. The CDR3 is 16 amino acids. The part of the CDR3 DNA that was read is TGTGCCAGCAATCAAGGAGGCGGCAGTGAGAGTGAAAAG. Its translation: CASNQGGGSESEK. The entire CDR3 protein reads CASNQGGGSESEKLFF.

This clone was counted many times. The read comes to an end 3 residues before the CDR3 does, leaving the germline J gene to fill in the end. The chain is built from TRBV19 and TRBJ2-3, with 7 bases fitting TRBD2. CDR3 size: 15 residues. Germline V gene data show CDR1 as LNHDA and CDR2 as SQIVND (reference sequence). After removal of 4 bases from V and 2 bases from J, the junction contained 6 bases not matched to a gene. CDR3 DNA (partial): TGTGCCAGTAGTACCGGAAGCGGGGCCACAGATACG. It specifies CASSTGSGATDT. The whole CDR3 reads CASSTGSGATDTQYF.

This clone was recorded at least ten times. The CDR3 end lies 3 residues beyond the end of the read and is filled in from the germline J gene. The rearrangement links TRBV7-8 to TRBJ2-4; no definite D call. V was cut by 5 bases and J by 1 base, with 12 bases left in between. Germline values: CDR1 SGHVS, CDR2 FQNEAQ. This CDR3 is 15 amino acids long. The CDR3 loop reads CASSHYATAKNIQYF. The covered CDR3 bases are TGTGCCAGCAGCCACTACGCCACCGCCAAAAACATT.

In this sample, this clone turned up many times. From the germline J gene comes the end of the CDR3, since the read stops 3 residues before it. J is TRBJ2-7 and V is TRBV18; D might be TRBD1 (6 bases). Germline V gene data show CDR1 as KGHSH and CDR2 as LQKENI. CDR3 length: 13 amino acids. V gave up 2 bases and J gave up 6 bases, with 11 bases separating them. The part of the CDR3 DNA that was read is TGTGCCAGCTCACCATACAGGGCAAGCGAG. Translation: CASSPYRASE. The full CDR3 is CASSPYRASEQYF.

Ten or more counts support this clone. The CDR3 is cut off 3 residues early in the read; its end comes from the germline J gene. The rearrangement uses TRBV5-1 and TRBJ2-6; D may be TRBD1 (6 bases). The CDR3 runs to 17 residues. CDR1 and CDR2 from the germline V gene are SGHRS and YFSETQ. V gave up 3 bases and J gave up 0 bases, with 13 bases separating them. The part of the CDR3 DNA that was read is TGCGCCAGCAGCTGGACGGACAGTTACTCTGGGGCCAACGTC. Translating gives CASSWTDSYSGANV. The whole CDR3 protein is CASSWTDSYSGANVLTF.

In the case of this clone: Read sequence stops 3 residues before the CDR3 end, and the germline J gene provides the missing end. V usage is TRBV6-1 and J usage is TRBJ1-2, with unresolved D. Germline-derived CDR1 and CDR2 are MNHNS and SASEGT. This CDR3 has 16 residues. The sequenced CDR3 bases are TGTGCCAGCAGTGTCTTAGCGGGAACTAGCACAGATACC. Protein: CASSVLAGTSTDT. The full CDR3 protein is CASSVLAGTSTDTYTF.

The table lists this clone with many counts. The read stops 3 residues short of the end of the CDR3; the missing end is completed from the germline J gene. The chain has TRBV7-3 and TRBJ1-1; D is unclear. Germline values: CDR1 SGHTA, CDR2 FQGTGA. The CDR3 length is 14 residues. The V gene lost 1 base and the J gene lost 5 bases, with 11 bases spanning the gap. The CDR3 loop reads CASSLIGEGTEAFF. Incomplete CDR3 DNA: TGTGCCAGCAGCTTAATTGGTGAAGGGACTGAA.

This clone was seen ten or more times. The read finishes 3 residues shy of the CDR3 end, and the germline J gene is used to complete it. The chain joins TRBV19 to TRBJ2-7; D is unresolved. In germline, CDR1 is LNHDA, CDR2 SQIVND (reference sequence). The CDR3 loop spans 17 amino acids. With 1 base removed from V and 0 bases from J, the gap between germline ends came to 16 bases. The CDR3 DNA, read in part, is TGTGCCAGTAGTATAGCCCAGGATTCCTCGAGCTCCTACGAG. Its translation: CASSIAQDSSSSYE. The CDR3 as a whole reads CASSIAQDSSSSYEQYF.

The table lists this clone with many counts. The read ends 3 residues shy of where the CDR3 ends; the end is completed using the germline J gene. This sequence joins TRBV7-8 and TRBJ2-3; D may be TRBD1 (5 bases). CDR3 length: 13 amino acids. The ends were cut back, 2 bases at V and 6 bases at J, with 9 bases in the middle. In germline, CDR1 is SGHVS, CDR2 FQNEAQ. This CDR3 is CASSLPGADTQYF. CDR3 bases read: TGTGCCAGCAGCTTACCTGGGGCGGATACG.

Ten or more counts support this clone. The observed sequence ends 3 residues before the CDR3 terminus, with the missing tail filled in from the germline J gene. The chain has TRBV7-2 and TRBJ2-3, with D possibly matching TRBD2 (6 bases). V was clipped by 1 base and J by 6 bases, with 11 bases between them. Germline lookup yields CDR1 SGHTA and CDR2 FQGNSA. The CDR3 is 14 residues long. Here the CDR3 reads CASSLGRGGDTQYF. The CDR3 DNA, read in part, is TGTGCCAGCAGCTTAGGGAGAGGAGGGGATACG.

This clone was picked up many times. The CDR3 end lies 3 residues beyond the end of the read and is filled in from the germline J gene. V gene TRBV7-6 combines with J gene TRBJ2-7; 10 nucleotides match TRBD2. CDR1 SGHVS and CDR2 FNYEAQ come from the germline V gene. CDR3 length: 15 amino acids. The trim removed 1 base at V and 2 bases at J, leaving 2 bases unmatched. The CDR3: CASSLEAGGTYEQYF. The CDR3 bases that were read are TGTGCCAGCAGCTTAGAAGCGGGAGGGACCTACGAG.

This clone was found many times. From the germline J gene comes the end of the CDR3, since the read stops 3 residues before it. The chain couples TRBV30 to TRBJ1-1; D gene uncertain. Germline lookup yields CDR1 GTSNPN and CDR2 SVGIG (reference sequence). This CDR3 spans 13 amino acids. Trimming cost V 2 bases and J 0 bases, with 7 bases left between them. The CDR3 bases that were read are TGTGCCTGGAGTCGGGGTTTGAACACTGAA. It codes for CAWSRGLNTE. In full, the CDR3 is CAWSRGLNTEAFF.

There are many counts of this clone. The read terminates 3 residues before the CDR3 end, so the remaining end is supplied by the germline J gene. The chain is built from TRBV7-2 and TRBJ1-5; 8 positions agree with TRBD1. The V and J ends lost 5 bases and 2 bases, in that order; junction bases with no gene match: 5. The CDR3 is 15 residues long. Germline V lookup: CDR1 SGHTA, CDR2 FQGNSA. The DNA read from the CDR3 is TGTGCCAGCAGCCTCAGGGGGCAGCGCAATCAGCCC. Translating gives CASSLRGQRNQP. The whole CDR3 protein is CASSLRGQRNQPQHF.

As regards this clone: Read sequence stops 3 residues before the CDR3 end, and the germline J gene provides the missing end. The chain recombines TRBV30 with TRBJ2-2; 11 positions match TRBD1. The CDR3 consists of 15 residues. CDR1 and CDR2 from the germline V gene are GTSNPN and SVGIG (reference sequence). The covered CDR3 bases are TGTGCCTGGAGGGACAGGGGGCGCGTTAATGAAAAG. Its translation is CAWRDRGRVNEK. The full CDR3 is CAWRDRGRVNEKLFF.

This clone was recorded a few times. The read is 3 residues too short to cover the CDR3 end, so that end is filled in from the germline J gene. This rearrangement joins TRBV18 to TRBJ2-2, with 7 bases fitting TRBD2. CDR1 is KGHSH and CDR2 is LQKENI in the germline V gene. V was pared by 5 bases and J by 1 base, with 10 bases of the junction left unmatched. This CDR3 contains 17 residues. The sequenced part of the CDR3 DNA is TGTGCCAGCTCAAAACAACCGGGACTATTGAACACCGGGGAG. Translation: CASSKQPGLLNTGE. The CDR3 reads in full as CASSKQPGLLNTGELFF.

This clone came up a few times. The read comes to an end 3 residues before the CDR3 does, leaving the germline J gene to fill in the end. V usage is TRBV5-1 and J usage is TRBJ2-7; unclear D gene. In germline, CDR1 is SGHRS, CDR2 YFSETQ. The CDR3 sequence is 12 residues long. Between the trimmed V and J ends, which lost 0 bases and 6 bases, there was a span of 7 bases. The covered CDR3 bases are TGCGCCAGCAGCTTGGAATACGGCGAG. Amino acid sequence: CASSLEYGE. Given in full, the CDR3 is CASSLEYGEQYF.

This clone was seen ten or more times. The CDR3 sequence: CASSLVGGYGYTF. Incomplete CDR3 DNA: TGTGCCAGCAGCTTAGTGGGGGGCTATGGC. V usage is TRBV7-2 and J usage is TRBJ1-2, with a possible D match to TRBD1 (5 bases). The read finishes 3 residues shy of the CDR3 end, and the germline J gene is used to complete it. There are 13 residues in the CDR3. Trimming cost V 1 base and J 4 bases, with 7 bases left between them. CDR1 and CDR2 from the germline V gene are SGHTA and FQGNSA.

Many counts were recorded for this clone. The CDR3 is cut off 3 residues early in the read; its end comes from the germline J gene. The chain links TRBV18 to TRBJ2-4, with 12 bases matching TRBD2. The CDR3 length is 22 residues. V lost 1 base to trimming and J lost 0 bases; unmatched junction nucleotides: 16. Per the germline V gene, CDR1 is KGHSH and CDR2 is LQKENI. This CDR3 reads CASSPRDSLGLAGHLAKNIQYF. CDR3 DNA, as far as it was read: TGTGCCAGCTCACCACGAGATTCCTTAGGACTAGCGGGGCACCTAGCCAAAAACATT.

This clone was detected ten times or more. The read terminates 3 residues before the CDR3 end, so the remaining end is supplied by the germline J gene. The V and J genes are TRBV20-1 and TRBJ2-4; 10 nucleotides align to TRBD2. Germline loops: CDR1 DFQATT, CDR2 SNEGSKA (reference sequence). The CDR3 extends over 18 amino acids. J was trimmed by 0 bases and V by 2 bases; bases with no gene match: 10. CDR3 DNA (partial): TGCAGTGCTAGACCCGCTAGCGGGAGCAAACTAGCCAAAAACATT. This codes for CSARPASGSKLAKNI. The entire CDR3 sequence reads CSARPASGSKLAKNIQYF.

This clone has only a few counts. The read halts 3 residues ahead of the CDR3 end, with the missing end drawn from the germline J gene. The V call is TRBV19, the J call TRBJ2-3; tentative D call: TRBD2 (5 bases). CDR1 LNHDA and CDR2 SQIVND come from the germline V gene (reference sequence). This CDR3 region has 16 residues. CDR3 in amino acids: CASSSGWQEIQETQYF. CDR3 bases read: TGTGCCAGTAGTTCGGGGTGGCAGGAAATCCAAGAGACG.

This clone was recorded many times. The read stops 3 residues short of the end of the CDR3; the missing end is completed from the germline J gene. The J gene is TRBJ2-2, the V gene TRBV2; 9 bases line up with TRBD1. V lost 6 bases and J lost 7; bases outside the gene matches: 15. Germline V gene sequence: CDR1 SNHLY, CDR2 FYNNEI. The CDR3 extends over 17 amino acids. The CDR3 is CASRAFPPGTGIGELFF. The part of the CDR3 DNA that was read is TGTGCCAGCAGAGCCTTCCCCCCCGGGACAGGGATCGGGGAG.

This clone was observed at least ten times. The read gets to within 3 residues of the CDR3 end, and the germline J gene fills in the rest. The gene calls are TRBV20-1 and TRBJ2-5; 14 nucleotides match TRBD2. V dropped 5 bases and J dropped 5; count of bases not matched to a gene: 7. The CDR3 sequence is 15 residues long. Germline V gene data show CDR1 as DFQATT and CDR2 as SNEGSKA (reference sequence). The covered CDR3 bases are TGCAGTGCTGCCGGGACTAGCGGGAGTGAGGAGACC. Protein product: CSAAGTSGSEET. The whole CDR3 region reads CSAAGTSGSEETQYF.

This clone has just a few counts. The read is 3 residues too short to cover the CDR3 end, so that end is filled in from the germline J gene. The chain is built from TRBV7-3 and TRBJ2-3; D may be TRBD2 (5 bases). Germline V gives CDR1 SGHTA, CDR2 FQGTGA. This CDR3 has 13 amino acids. The chain's CDR3 is CASSPHPGETQYF. The CDR3 DNA, read in part, is TGTGCCAGCAGCCCCCACCCCGGGGAGACG. The variable domain in full, with the rest retrieved from reference TRBV7-3 and TRBJ2-3, is GAGVSQTPSNKVTEKGKYVELRCDPISGHTALYWYRQSLGQGPEFLIYFQGTGAADDSGLPNDRFFAVRPEGSVSTLKIQRTERGDSAVYLCASSPHPGETQYFGPGTRLTVL.

This clone was recorded many times. The part of the CDR3 DNA that was read is TGTGCCTGGAGGGATACGGGACAGCTAAAAGAGACC. Amino acid sequence: CAWRDTGQLKET. The full CDR3 sequence reads CAWRDTGQLKETQYF. The chain couples TRBV30 to TRBJ2-5, with 7 bases aligning to TRBD1. The read stops 3 residues short of the end of the CDR3; the missing end is completed from the germline J gene. Germline V gene sequence: CDR1 GTSNPN, CDR2 SVGIG (reference sequence). The CDR3 length is 15 residues. V was clipped by 3 bases and J by 3 bases; unmatched bases: 10.

This clone showed up just a few times. The read terminates 3 residues before the CDR3 end, so the remaining end is supplied by the germline J gene. V and J are TRBV18 and TRBJ2-2, with 11 bases aligning to TRBD1. This CDR3 comprises 14 residues. Germline CDR1 reads KGHSH; CDR2 reads LQKENI. The CDR3 protein is CASSPGQGDEKLFF. CDR3 DNA, as far as it was read: TGTGCCAGCTCACCGGGACAGGGGGATGAAAAG.